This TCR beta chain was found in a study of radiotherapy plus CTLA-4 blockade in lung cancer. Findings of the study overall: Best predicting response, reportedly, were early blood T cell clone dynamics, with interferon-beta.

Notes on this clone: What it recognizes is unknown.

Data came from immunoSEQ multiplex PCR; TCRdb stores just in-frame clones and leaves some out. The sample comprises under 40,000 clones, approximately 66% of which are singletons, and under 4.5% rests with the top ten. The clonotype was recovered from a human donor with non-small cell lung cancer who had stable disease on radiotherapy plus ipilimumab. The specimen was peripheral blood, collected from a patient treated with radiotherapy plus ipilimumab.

The CDR3 reads CASSYAGTASSYEQYF. The DNA for the CDR3 is TGTGCCAGCAGTTACGCTGGGACAGCGTCCTCCTACGAGCAGTACTTC. The chain has TRBV6-5 and TRBJ2-7; 7 bases match TRBD1. The CDR3 has 16 residues. With 2 bases clipped from V and 0 bases from J, the junction kept 7 bases outside the gene matches. The germline CDR1 and CDR2 sequences are MNHEY and SVGAGI.